This TCR beta chain appears in the sequencing data of a study of cytomegalovirus exposure and HLA in healthy donors. Notes on this clone: The target antigen is unknown.

The CDR3 consists of 16 residues. V was pared by 7 bases and J by 0 bases, with 7 bases of the junction left unmatched. CDR1 is LNHDA and CDR2 is SQIVND in the germline V gene (reference sequence). Study-level points and caveats: In an earlier analysis, in 587 donors, most V segments appeared productive either ~87% or ~30% of the time. CMV serostatus was the only immune exposure information that was available.

The primer mix had 60 Vbeta and 13 Jbeta primers. Measured with immunoSEQ multiplex PCR; TCRdb has only the in-frame clones, and not every one. The sample yields some 150,000 clones, approximately 78% seen once. This TCR was recovered from a man in his forties in good health and CMV-seropositive. Sequencing was performed on PBMCs. The chain is built from TRBV19 and TRBJ1-5, with 9 bases fitting TRBD1. This CDR3 reads CASIPGQGDSNQPQHF. The DNA for the CDR3 is TGTGCCAGTATCCCGGGACAGGGAGATAGCAATCAGCCCCAGCATTTT.